The 9 T cell receptor beta chains given below trace back to one sample, sequenced in a study of T cell clonality in common variable immunodeficiency. Measured with immunoSEQ multiplex PCR; TCRdb has only the in-frame clones, and not every one. The sample was found to contain about 64,000 clones, and every one recurs. Sequenced sample: peripheral blood mononuclear cells. Receptor source: a person between 18 and 70 years old in good health.

This clone was counted ten times or more. Read coverage stops 3 residues before the CDR3 terminus; the germline J gene supplies the remainder. The chain joins TRBV12-3 or TRBV12-4 to TRBJ1-5; a weak D match, TRBD1 (6 bases). V lost 3 bases and J lost 3, with 12 bases in between. The CDR3 loop spans 15 amino acids. CDR3 sequence reads: CASSFPDRNNQPQHF. The CDR3 DNA, read in part, is TGTGCCAGCAGTTTTCCGGACAGAAACAATCAGCCC.

There are many counts of this clone. The covered CDR3 bases are TGTGCCAGCAGCTTAGAGGGGATTCAGCCC. This codes for CASSLEGIQP. The CDR3 reads in full as CASSLEGIQPQHF. This chain connects TRBV7-2 to TRBJ1-5, with a possible D match to TRBD1 (5 bases). The CDR3 extends 3 residues past the end of the read, so its final part is completed from the germline J gene. This CDR3 is built from 13 residues. V was cut by 1 base and J by 6 bases, with 7 bases left in between. Germline V gene lookup returns CDR1 SGHTA and CDR2 FQGNSA.

This clone appeared many times. The sequenced fragment ends 3 residues before the CDR3 boundary, so the rest is inferred from the germline J gene. V usage is TRBV19 and J usage is TRBJ2-7, with TRBD2 as a possible D gene (6 bases). Trimming left V 6 bases short and J 1 base short, with 16 bases between. Per germline, CDR1 LNHDA and CDR2 SQIVND (reference sequence). The CDR3 is 15 residues long. The CDR3 reads CASSPGAGGSYEQYF. CDR3 bases read: TGTGCCAGTAGCCCCGGGGCCGGGGGATCCTACGAG.

This clone was seen many times. The CDR3 end is not reached by the read, which stops 3 residues before it; the germline J gene fills it in. This chain uses TRBV28 with TRBJ2-1; the match to TRBD2 covers 8 bases. Germline CDR1 is MDHEN and CDR2 is SYDVKM. The CDR3 loop spans 16 amino acids. J gave up 0 bases and V 6 bases, and 7 bases lay outside the gene matches. The CDR3 bases that were read are TGTGCCAGCAGAGTAGGGGGGACTAGCTCCTACAATGAG. Translation gives CASRVGGTSSYNE. The full CDR3 sequence reads CASRVGGTSSYNEQFF.

Many counts were recorded for this clone. The read comes to an end 3 residues before the CDR3 does, leaving the germline J gene to fill in the end. The rearrangement joins TRBV30 to TRBJ2-3; 8 bases match TRBD1. With V trimmed by 1 base and J by 4 bases, 7 bases remained unmatched. The CDR3 runs to 15 residues. Germline V gene data show CDR1 as GTSNPN and CDR2 as SVGIG (reference sequence). The sequenced CDR3 bases are TGTGCCTGGAGTGACGGGACAGGCCAACCAGATACG. Protein product: CAWSDGTGQPDT. The full CDR3 protein reads CAWSDGTGQPDTQYF.

This clone was seen ten or more times. The CDR3 end lies 3 residues beyond the end of the read and is filled in from the germline J gene. The chain joins TRBV7-2 to TRBJ2-2; TRBD2 might be the D (6 bases). CDR3 length: 14 amino acids. V dropped 5 bases and J dropped 8 bases, with 15 bases sitting between them. Per germline, CDR1 SGHTA and CDR2 FQGNSA. CDR3 DNA, as far as it was read: TGTGCCAGCAGCCCCGGGGGTGTGTCAGGGGAG. Its protein is CASSPGGVSGE. In full, the CDR3 is CASSPGGVSGELFF.

This clone has ten or more counts. The covered CDR3 bases are TGTGCCAGCAGCGTAGACCCGCCGGGACTGGTTTTGGTTGAG. Its protein product is CASSVDPPGLVLVE. The complete CDR3 sequence is CASSVDPPGLVLVEQFF. This chain uses TRBV9 with TRBJ2-1, with a tentative D call TRBD2 (6 bases). The read comes to an end 3 residues before the CDR3 does, leaving the germline J gene to fill in the end. The CDR3 covers 17 residues. CDR1 and CDR2 from the germline V gene are SGDLS and YYNGEE. V was pared by 0 bases and J by 9 bases, with 22 bases between.

This clone was found many times. The read gets to within 3 residues of the CDR3 end, and the germline J gene fills in the rest. This chain joins TRBV5-1 and TRBJ2-3, with D perhaps TRBD1 (5 bases). The CDR3 spans 15 residues. The V gene lost 0 bases and the J gene lost 1 base, with 9 bases spanning the gap. CDR1 SGHRS and CDR2 YFSETQ come from the germline V gene. This chain's CDR3 is CASSLGGDRTDTQYF. The sequenced CDR3 bases are TGCGCCAGCAGCTTGGGGGGCGACCGCACAGATACG.

This clone was seen many times. The read terminates 3 residues ahead of where the CDR3 ends, so the germline J gene completes it. The rearrangement uses TRBV4-2 and TRBJ2-7; D is unclear. Trimming stripped 4 bases from V and 4 bases from J, with 11 bases between. Per the germline V gene, CDR1 is LGHNA and CDR2 is YNFKEQ. This CDR3 is built from 13 residues. CDR3 in amino acids: CASSPPSRYEQYF. Incomplete CDR3 DNA: TGTGCCAGCAGCCCCCCCTCGAGGTACGAG.